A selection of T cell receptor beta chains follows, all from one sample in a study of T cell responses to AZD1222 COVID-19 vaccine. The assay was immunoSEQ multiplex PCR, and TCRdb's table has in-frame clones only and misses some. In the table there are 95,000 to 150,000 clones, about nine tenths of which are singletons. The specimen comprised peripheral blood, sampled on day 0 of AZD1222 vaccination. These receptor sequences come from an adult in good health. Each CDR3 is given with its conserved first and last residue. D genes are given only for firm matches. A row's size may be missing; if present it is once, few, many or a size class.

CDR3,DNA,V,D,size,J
CASSLGPLDEKLFF,TGTGCCAGCAGCTTGGGCCCCCTCGATGAAAAACTGTTTTTT,TRBV5-6,-,-,TRBJ1-4
CASQAGLGTGELFF,TGTGCCAGCCAAGCGGGCTTGGGGACCGGGGAGCTGTTTTTT,TRBV2,-,once,TRBJ2-2
CASSWTGPSGGKLFF,TGTGCCAGTAGTTGGACAGGCCCCTCGGGGGGAAAACTGTTTTTT,TRBV19,TRBD1,-,TRBJ1-4
CSAQGRTEAFF,TGCAGTGCCCAGGGTAGGACTGAAGCTTTCTTT,TRBV20-1,-,-,TRBJ1-1
CASRRNQGTGELFF,TGTGCCAGCAGACGAAACCAGGGCACCGGGGAGCTGTTTTTT,TRBV2,-,-,TRBJ2-2
CASSMGQATEAFF,TGTGCCAGTAGTATGGGGCAGGCCACTGAAGCTTTCTTT,TRBV19,-,once,TRBJ1-1
CASSLYITGYNEQFF,TGTGCCAGCAGCTTATATATTACAGGGTACAATGAGCAGTTCTTC,TRBV7-3,-,few,TRBJ2-1
CASSEGDRGRKQFF,TGTGCCAGCAGTGAAGGGGACAGGGGGCGCAAGCAGTTCTTC,TRBV2,TRBD1,-,TRBJ2-1
CASSEGSPTDTQYF,TGTGCCAGCAGTGAAGGGAGCCCCACAGATACGCAGTATTTT,TRBV2,-,-,TRBJ2-3
CASSLGSSGESYNEQFF,TGTGCCAGCAGTTTAGGGTCTTCTGGGGAGTCCTACAATGAGCAGTTCTTC,TRBV27,-,-,TRBJ2-1
CASSEVKVWGDSNQPQHF,TGTGCCAGCAGTGAAGTTAAGGTGTGGGGAGATAGCAATCAGCCCCAGCATTTT,TRBV2,-,-,TRBJ1-5
CASSYLDEQFF,TGTGCCAGCAGTTACTTGGATGAGCAGTTCTTC,TRBV6-2/TRBV6-3,-,once,TRBJ2-1
CASSAPGQGISEQYF,TGTGCCAGCAGCGCACCGGGACAGGGGATTTCCGAGCAGTACTTC,TRBV7-3,TRBD1,-,TRBJ2-7
CASSISGGYEQYF,TGTGCCAGCAGCATTAGCGGGGGCTACGAGCAGTACTTC,TRBV7-9,TRBD2,-,TRBJ2-7
CAISESTGGGEKLFF,TGTGCCATCAGTGAGTCGACAGGGGGTGGCGAAAAACTGTTTTTT,TRBV10-3,TRBD1,-,TRBJ1-4
CSARGGYEQYF,TGCAGTGCTAGAGGGGGGTACGAGCAGTACTTC,TRBV20-1,-,-,TRBJ2-7
CASSGTGFGYTF,TGTGCCAGCAGTGGGACAGGGTTTGGCTACACCTTC,TRBV2,TRBD1,-,TRBJ1-2
CASSQPYAAGELFF,TGTGCCAGCAGCCAACCTTATGCGGCCGGGGAGCTGTTTTTT,TRBV3-1/TRBV3-2,-,few,TRBJ2-2
CSASEGWGNTIYF,TGCAGTGCTAGTGAGGGTTGGGGAAACACCATATATTTT,TRBV20-1,-,-,TRBJ1-3
CAWAVRGHYYGYTF,TGTGCCTGGGCGGTCAGGGGGCATTACTATGGCTACACCTTC,TRBV30,TRBD1,-,TRBJ1-2
CAWSAETGNYGYTF,TGTGCCTGGAGTGCTGAGACAGGGAACTATGGCTACACCTTC,TRBV30,TRBD1,-,TRBJ1-2
CASSDRGATNTEAFF,TGTGCCAGCAGTGACAGGGGGGCGACGAACACTGAAGCTTTCTTT,TRBV6-1,TRBD1,-,TRBJ1-1
CAISDSNSPLHF,TGTGCCATCAGTGACAGTAATTCACCCCTCCACTTT,TRBV10-3,-,-,TRBJ1-6
CASSDPGQGYGYTF,TGCGCCAGCAGCGATCCGGGACAGGGTTATGGCTACACCTTC,TRBV5-1,TRBD1,-,TRBJ1-2
CSASAGNEQFF,TGCAGTGCTTCGGCGGGCAATGAGCAGTTCTTC,TRBV20-1,-,-,TRBJ2-1
CSVETGGSYNEQFF,TGCAGCGTCGAAACAGGGGGCTCCTACAATGAGCAGTTCTTC,TRBV29-1,TRBD1,-,TRBJ2-1
CASSPGADKAGYTF,TGCGCCAGCAGCCCGGGGGCGGATAAGGCTGGCTACACCTTC,TRBV5-1,-,once,TRBJ1-2
CASSHQPDGYTEAFF,TGTGCCAGCAGCCACCAACCCGACGGTTACACTGAAGCTTTCTTT,TRBV7-3,-,-,TRBJ1-1
CSVELWGTGGLTEAFF,TGCAGCGTTGAGCTCTGGGGGACAGGGGGCCTCACTGAAGCTTTCTTT,TRBV29-1,TRBD1,-,TRBJ1-1
CSVQSGNQPQHF,TGCAGCGTTCAATCCGGCAATCAGCCCCAGCATTTT,TRBV29-1,-,-,TRBJ1-5
CASSRTGGRGEKLFF,TGTGCCAGCAGTCGGACAGGGGGCCGAGGGGAAAAACTGTTTTTT,TRBV2,TRBD1,-,TRBJ1-4
CASSKTGRNPYNEQFF,TGTGCCAGCAGTAAGACCGGGCGAAACCCCTACAATGAGCAGTTCTTC,TRBV27,-,-,TRBJ2-1
CASAPGLAVNEQFF,TGTGCCAGCGCCCCCGGACTAGCGGTCAATGAGCAGTTCTTC,TRBV27,TRBD2,-,TRBJ2-1